This entry features one T cell receptor beta chain sequence. The ends lost 5 bases at V and 8 bases at J; junction bases unmatched: 8. CDR3 length: 14 amino acids. Germline lookup yields CDR1 LNHDA and CDR2 SQIVND (reference sequence). The sample comes from a study of cytomegalovirus exposure and HLA in healthy donors. The PCR used 60 Vbeta and 13 Jbeta primers. Sequencing was performed with immunoSEQ multiplex PCR; in TCRdb, only in-frame clones are kept and a portion is missing. The sample contains 110,000 to 150,000 clones, about 76% of which appear only once. The sample was PBMCs. This rearrangement joins TRBV19 to TRBJ1-4; 7 positions match TRBD1. This receptor was taken from a male donor in good health and CMV-seronegative. The CDR3 loop is CASSDSGGVEKLFF. For the CDR3, the DNA is TGTGCCAGTAGTGACTCAGGGGGAGTGGAAAAACTGTTTTTT.